This T cell receptor beta chain originates from a study of cytomegalovirus exposure and HLA in healthy donors. A note on this clone: Its antigen is undetermined.

Germline assignment: CDR1 GTSNPN and CDR2 SVGIG (reference sequence). The CDR3 spans 15 residues. The ends were cut back, 2 bases at V and 1 base at J, with 11 bases in the middle. Broader study findings: A later examination showed that TCR association rates differed by HLA locus, with DRB1 most and HLA-C fewest.

It was healthy bone marrow donors who served as donors. The PCR contained 60 Vbeta and 13 Jbeta primers. Authors' analysis steps: It was a later analysis that counted 79 million or so unique TCR beta chains, of which 9.5 million to 14 million were shared. The method was immunoSEQ multiplex PCR; TCRdb's version includes in-frame clones alone and lacks a portion of them. The V and J calls and clone size are taken from that table; D and trimming were inferred from the DNA. The sample shows more than 85,000 clones, around 73% of them seen only once. This clonotype was obtained from a female donor in good health and CMV-seronegative. J is TRBJ2-2 and V is TRBV30, with a tentative D call TRBD1 (6 bases). The sample was PBMCs. The CDR3 region has the DNA TGTGCCTGGAGTAGGGGACACGAGAACACCGGGGAGCTGTTTTTT. Protein: CAWSRGHENTGELFF.